This TCR beta chain stems from a study of T-cell reconstitution after alpha-beta-depleted transplantation in children. Study outcomes and limitations: Recipient T cells and thymic progenitors that survived were the source of the high TCRbeta diversity seen at day 60 in some patients. T-cell numbers and diversity one year post-transplant derived largely from freshly generated T cells. Reportedly, roughly two months post-transplant, alpha-beta T cells arose from several hundred expanded graft clones.

During its preparation, the TCRbeta library received unique molecular identifiers. TCRdb called the PCR reads again in MiXCR, with one record for every CDR3 protein. This sample has about 50,000 distinct CDR3 sequences, with 5.5% to 7.5% found just once. This clonotype has only a few counts. Its specificity is unknown. Specimen: PBMCs, mostly from graft donor cells, collected 60 days after TCRalphabeta/CD19-depleted stem cell transplant. The sequence was collected from a female patient between 2 and 15 years old who had a stem cell transplant for aplastic anemia, so the T cells may come from the graft donor.

The CDR3 protein is CASSTQQTSSDEQFF. The CDR3 DNA sequence: TGTGCCAGCAGCACCCAGCAGACTAGCAGCGATGAGCAGTTCTTC. The chain combines TRBV4-2 with TRBJ2-1; the match to TRBD2 covers 7 bases. Germline assignment: CDR1 LGHNA and CDR2 YNFKEQ. V gave up 5 bases and J gave up 8 bases; unmatched junction bases: 12. This CDR3 has 15 residues.